This T cell receptor beta chain was sequenced during a study of cytomegalovirus exposure and HLA in healthy donors. Overall study findings and caveats: Earlier analysis found most TCR beta V segments productive about 90% or about 30% of the time. An observed cluster of highly shared sequence variants was recorded as a likely sequencing artifact. Versus the approximately 700-donor mean, an Asian-associated ancestry cluster reportedly showed fewer N-insertions in a later analysis.

In nominal health when sampled, donors likely had unrecorded immune exposures nonetheless. The V and J ends lost 2 bases and 1 base, in that order; junction bases with no gene match: 8. CDR1 is SGHTA, CDR2 FQGNSA, per germline. This CDR3 region has 18 residues. 60 Vbeta and 13 Jbeta primers were used in PCR. The protocol was immunoSEQ multiplex PCR, while the TCRdb copy is restricted to in-frame clones and leaves out a portion. The sample table sets out more than 90,000 clones. To note about this clone: Its target is not known.

The chain is built from TRBV7-2 and TRBJ2-1; 10 bases line up with TRBD2. The clonotype originates from a man aged 35 to 55 in good health and CMV-seropositive. Input material: PBMCs. CDR3 region: CASSLSLAGGKSYNEQFF. The CDR3 DNA sequence: TGTGCCAGCAGCTTAAGTTTAGCGGGAGGAAAATCCTACAATGAGCAGTTCTTC.